This TCR beta chain was found in a study of cytomegalovirus exposure and HLA in healthy donors. Study-wide results and caveats: Relative to equally common others, HLA-associated TCR beta chains showed greater clonal expansion in a later analysis. Rarity held for most TCR sequences, but there were some public TCRs that occurred in many donors.

The study ran its PCR with 60 Vbeta and 13 Jbeta primers. The protocol was immunoSEQ multiplex PCR, while the TCRdb copy is restricted to in-frame clones and leaves out a portion. This table holds roughly 200,000 clones, under 9.5% found once. To note about this clone: The antigen remains unidentified.

Trimming removed 4 bases at V and 2 bases at J, with 9 bases between. Germline CDR1 and CDR2: MNHNS and SASEGT. The CDR3 is made up of 14 amino acids. This receptor was identified in a woman in her twenties or thirties in good health and CMV-seropositive. The chain uses TRBV6-1 and TRBJ1-5, with a possible D match to TRBD1 (6 bases). The sample taken for sequencing was PBMCs. The CDR3 loop is CASSAGVGNQPQHF. The DNA of the CDR3 is TGTGCCAGCAGTGCAGGGGTGGGCAATCAGCCCCAGCATTTT.